This entry lists 25 T cell receptor beta chains sequenced from one sample in a study of blood T cell repertoires in COVID-19. The assay was immunoSEQ multiplex PCR, and TCRdb's table has in-frame clones only and misses some. This table has 87,000 or so clones, approximately 86% appearing once. The sample was peripheral blood. The receptor source for this set is a woman aged 80 or over with COVID-19, enrolled during active disease.

The V call is TRBV19, the J call TRBJ1-6, with 11 bases fitting TRBD1. Germline CDR1 LNHDA, CDR2 SQIVND (reference sequence). The length of the CDR3 is 16 residues. Germline trimming cut 6 bases from V and 5 bases from J; bases unmatched to any gene: 6. CDR3 amino acids: CASSKGQGANNSPLHF. The CDR3 DNA reads TGTGCCAGTAGCAAAGGACAGGGGGCGAATAATTCACCCCTCCACTTT.

This rearrangement joins TRBV5-1 to TRBJ2-7; D remains unclear. This CDR3 is 13 amino acids long. Looked up from germline, CDR1 is SGHRS and CDR2 is YFSETQ. Trimming cost V 2 bases and J 0 bases, with 6 bases left between them. The CDR3 loop reads CASSLTPSYEQYF. The CDR3, as DNA: TGCGCCAGCAGCTTAACTCCCTCCTACGAGCAGTACTTC. The whole variable domain, filled in from reference TRBV5-1 and TRBJ2-7, reads KAGVTQTPRYLIKTRGQQVTLSCSPISGHRSVSWYQQTPGQGLQFLFEYFSETQRNKGNFPGRFSGRQFSNSRSEMNVSTLELGDSALYLCASSLTPSYEQYFGPGTRLTVT.

The rearrangement links TRBV6-2 or TRBV6-3 to TRBJ2-5, with D perhaps TRBD1 (7 bases). This CDR3 has 14 residues. Germline values: CDR1 MNHEY, CDR2 SVGEGT. The V end lost 2 bases, the J end lost 3 bases, and 10 bases lay between the germline ends. CDR3 in DNA: TGTGCCAGCAGTTACGCGGGACAGAAAGAGACCCAGTACTTC. This translates into CASSYAGQKETQYF.

The rearrangement links TRBV13 to TRBJ1-3, with 10 bases fitting TRBD1. From germline, CDR1 is PRHDT and CDR2 FYEKMQ (reference sequence). The CDR3 covers 14 residues. J was trimmed by 8 bases and V by 4 bases; bases with no gene match: 5. The CDR3, as DNA: TGTGCCAGCAGCTCCCGACAGGGGGCGGACACCATATATTTT. Protein product: CASSSRQGADTIYF.

This clone was observed a few times. The V and J genes are TRBV18 and TRBJ2-1, with TRBD2 identical over 10 bases. The CDR3 is 15 amino acids. Germline CDR1 reads KGHSH; CDR2 reads LQKENI. Trimming at V came to 5 bases and at J to 6 bases, leaving 7 bases not matched to a gene. The CDR3: CASSSLAGAPNEQFF. CDR3 in DNA: TGTGCCAGCTCATCTCTAGCGGGAGCTCCCAATGAGCAGTTCTTC. The full variable domain, completed using reference TRBV18 and TRBJ2-1, is NAGVMQNPRHLVRRRGQEARLRCSPMKGHSHVYWYRQLPEEGLKFMVYLQKENIIDESGMPKERFSAEFPKEGPSILRIQQVVRGDSAAYFCASSSLAGAPNEQFFGPGTRLTVL.

The rearrangement uses TRBV2 and TRBJ1-6; TRBD1 aligns across 7 bases. Trimming at V came to 7 bases and at J to 11 bases, leaving 5 bases not matched to a gene. Germline-derived CDR1 and CDR2 are SNHLY and FYNNEI. The CDR3 covers 12 residues. Written as DNA, the CDR3 is TGTGCCAGCACCAGACAGGGTACACCCCTCCACTTT. Translation: CASTRQGTPLHF.

This clone was counted once. The V call is TRBV18, the J call TRBJ1-5, with 7 bases fitting TRBD1. Trimming removed 2 bases from V and 5 bases from J; junction bases left unmatched: 3. CDR3 length equals 14 residues. CDR1 and CDR2 from the germline V gene are KGHSH and LQKENI. Here the CDR3 reads CASSPSQGDQPQHF. In DNA, the CDR3 is TGTGCCAGCTCACCATCTCAGGGGGATCAGCCCCAGCATTTT.

There are a few counts of this clone. This sequence joins TRBV7-3 and TRBJ1-6; D uncertain. The germline CDR1 and CDR2 sequences are SGHTA and FQGTGA. Trimming removed 1 base at V and 8 bases at J, with 15 bases between. CDR3 length equals 16 residues. CDR3 in DNA: TGTGCCAGCAGCTTAATCCCGGTTTCCAAAGATTCACCCCTCCACTTT. Residues: CASSLIPVSKDSPLHF.

J is TRBJ2-7 and V is TRBV19; a possible D gene is TRBD1 (5 bases). V lost 4 bases and J 3 bases, leaving 7 bases between the germline ends. The CDR3 consists of 12 residues. Germline-derived CDR1 and CDR2 are LNHDA and SQIVND (reference sequence). The CDR3 coding sequence is TGTGCCAGTAGTAATCAGGGCTACGAGCAGTACTTC. Protein: CASSNQGYEQYF.

A remark on this clone: A read error may account for a junction end that differs from germline. The rearrangement uses TRBV5-1 and TRBJ2-1; 12 bases agree with TRBD2. The CDR3 has 17 amino acids. Germline CDR1 SGHRS, CDR2 YFSETQ. The CDR3 here is CASSPTLAGGAYNEQFF. The CDR3, as DNA: TGCGCCAGCAGCCCAACTCTAGCGGGAGGGGCCTATAATGAGCAGTTCTTC.

V usage is TRBV2 and J usage is TRBJ1-2, with 9 bases identical to TRBD1. The CDR3 is made up of 17 amino acids. The junction had 13 bases not matched to a gene; V was cut back by 6 bases and J by 2 bases. Per the germline V gene, CDR1 is SNHLY and CDR2 is FYNNEI. CDR3 coding DNA: TGTGCCAGCAGGGTACAGGGGGCGCGTTCCGGGAACTATGGCTACACCTTC. Encoded protein: CASRVQGARSGNYGYTF.

This chain links TRBV6-5 with TRBJ2-3; 8 bases fit TRBD2. J lost 0 bases, V lost 7 bases, and 6 bases had no gene match. The germline V gene has CDR1 MNHEY and CDR2 SVGAGI. The CDR3 has 15 amino acids. The CDR3 sequence is CASTGREASTDTQYF. CDR3 sequence (DNA): TGTGCCAGCACGGGGCGGGAGGCTAGCACAGATACGCAGTATTTT.

This chain links TRBV5-6 with TRBJ2-5; 7 positions agree with TRBD2. The CDR3 totals 15 residues. Germline trimming cut 3 bases from V and 5 bases from J; bases unmatched to any gene: 10. The germline V gene encodes CDR1 SGHDT and CDR2 YYEEEE. The CDR3, as DNA: TGTGCCAGCAGCTCCGTTGGGACCGGGAGGGAGACCCAGTACTTC. Encoded protein: CASSSVGTGRETQYF.

This chain links TRBV3-1 (or the pseudogene TRBV3-2) with TRBJ2-3, with D possibly TRBD2 on 5 matching bases. Germline CDR1 LGHDT, CDR2 YNNKEL (reference sequence). Trimming stripped 1 base from V and 7 bases from J, with 12 bases between. The CDR3 runs 14 residues. The CDR3 reads CASSQVAPGNTQYF. The CDR3 DNA is TGTGCCAGCAGCCAAGTTGCTCCCGGGAATACGCAGTATTTT.

The gene calls are TRBV6-6 and TRBJ2-3; TRBD2 matches at 11 bases. V lost 5 bases and J lost 1; bases outside the gene matches: 8. The CDR3 length is 17 residues. CDR1 is MNHNY, CDR2 SVGAGI, per germline (reference sequence). CDR3 sequence: CASSPTSGRVGTDTQYF. The CDR3 DNA reads TGTGCCAGCAGTCCAACTAGCGGGAGAGTTGGCACAGATACGCAGTATTTT.

This clone was counted a few times. The V and J genes are TRBV5-1 and TRBJ1-4, with 9 nucleotides matching TRBD1. The CDR3 sequence is 14 residues long. Trimming at V came to 4 bases and at J to 7 bases, leaving 5 bases not matched to a gene. Germline V CDR1 and CDR2: SGHRS, YFSETQ. The CDR3 DNA reads TGCGCCAGCAGCCGACAGGGGGACGGTGAAAAACTGTTTTTT. The encoded protein is CASSRQGDGEKLFF. The complete variable domain, with remaining parts taken from reference TRBV5-1 and TRBJ1-4, reads KAGVTQTPRYLIKTRGQQVTLSCSPISGHRSVSWYQQTPGQGLQFLFEYFSETQRNKGNFPGRFSGRQFSNSRSEMNVSTLELGDSALYLCASSRQGDGEKLFFGSGTQLSVL.

The rearrangement joins TRBV15 to TRBJ2-2; D is possibly TRBD2 (6 bases). The V gene's germline CDR1 is LNHNV and CDR2 YYDKDF (reference sequence). CDR3 length equals 15 residues. Trimming removed 4 bases from V and 3 bases from J, with 12 bases in between. The CDR3 protein is CATSKEGYYTGELFF. The CDR3 DNA sequence: TGTGCCACCAGCAAGGAGGGGTACTACACCGGGGAGCTGTTTTTT.

The rearrangement links TRBV21-1 to TRBJ2-3; TRBD2 is the table's D call, not checked against the DNA. TRBV21-1 is noted as a pseudogene. The CDR3 extends over 15 amino acids. Here the CDR3 reads CASSIGTLKSDTQYF. The DNA of the CDR3 is TGTGCCAGCAGCATCGGGACTCTTAAATCAGATACGCAGTATTTT.

This rearrangement joins TRBV5-1 to TRBJ2-1; TRBD1 agrees at 11 bases. V lost 4 bases to trimming and J lost 4 bases; unmatched junction nucleotides: 10. The CDR3 has 17 residues. CDR1 is SGHRS, CDR2 YFSETQ, per germline. The CDR3 coding sequence is TGCGCCAGCAGCACCGGACAGGGGGCGACTGGGTACAATGAGCAGTTCTTC. Its translation: CASSTGQGATGYNEQFF.

In this sample, this clone turned up once. This chain uses TRBV30 with TRBJ2-6; 7 nucleotides align to TRBD1. CDR3 length equals 14 residues. The germline V gene has CDR1 GTSNPN and CDR2 SVGIG (reference sequence). The J segment lost 1 base and the V segment lost 5 bases, leaving 2 bases of the junction unmatched. CDR3 nucleotides: TGTGCCTGGGACAGGGAGTCTGGGGCCAACGTCCTGACTTTC. Translating gives CAWDRESGANVLTF.

The rearrangement joins TRBV27 to TRBJ2-1; TRBD2 matches at 12 bases. CDR1 is MNHEY and CDR2 is SMNVEV in the germline V gene (reference sequence). V was clipped by 6 bases and J by 3 bases; unmatched bases: 6. This CDR3 contains 16 residues. The CDR3 protein is CASRRLAGDLYNEQFF. In DNA form, the CDR3 reads TGTGCCAGCAGACGACTAGCGGGGGACCTCTACAATGAGCAGTTCTTC.

This clone came up a few times. The V and J genes are TRBV28 and TRBJ2-7, with no clear D. The V gene's germline CDR1 is MDHEN and CDR2 SYDVKM. V was trimmed by 6 bases and J by 4 bases, leaving 16 bases between them. This CDR3 spans 14 amino acids. CDR3 loop: CASRYHGLAYEQYF. The CDR3 DNA follows: TGTGCCAGCAGGTACCATGGGCTCGCGTACGAGCAGTACTTC.

This clone was seen a single time. The rearrangement uses TRBV7-3 and TRBJ2-2; 7 bases are a match to TRBD2. The CDR3 is made up of 13 amino acids. V lost 5 bases, J lost 7 bases, and 4 bases stayed unmatched. Germline-derived CDR1 and CDR2 are SGHTA and FQGTGA. The CDR3, as DNA: TGTGCCAGCAGCCCGGGGACTATCGGGGAGCTGTTTTTT. Translation gives CASSPGTIGELFF.

This chain joins TRBV6-5 and TRBJ1-2, with 8 bases aligning to TRBD1. Germline V gene sequence: CDR1 MNHEY, CDR2 SVGAGI. The CDR3 spans 13 residues. The junction had 3 bases not matched to a gene; V was cut back by 6 bases and J by 3 bases. DNA for the CDR3: TGTGCCAGCAGCAGGGGGCGCGACTATGGCTACACCTTC. It translates to CASSRGRDYGYTF.

The CDR3 DNA sequence: TGTGCCAGCAGCTTGTTTGTCACTAGCACAGATACGCAGTATTTT. Protein sequence: CASSLFVTSTDTQYF. V gene TRBV7-3 combines with J gene TRBJ2-3; D gene unclear. CDR1 and CDR2 from the germline V gene are SGHTA and FQGTGA. The CDR3 sequence is 15 residues long. V lost 3 bases, J lost 0 bases, and 10 bases lay in between.